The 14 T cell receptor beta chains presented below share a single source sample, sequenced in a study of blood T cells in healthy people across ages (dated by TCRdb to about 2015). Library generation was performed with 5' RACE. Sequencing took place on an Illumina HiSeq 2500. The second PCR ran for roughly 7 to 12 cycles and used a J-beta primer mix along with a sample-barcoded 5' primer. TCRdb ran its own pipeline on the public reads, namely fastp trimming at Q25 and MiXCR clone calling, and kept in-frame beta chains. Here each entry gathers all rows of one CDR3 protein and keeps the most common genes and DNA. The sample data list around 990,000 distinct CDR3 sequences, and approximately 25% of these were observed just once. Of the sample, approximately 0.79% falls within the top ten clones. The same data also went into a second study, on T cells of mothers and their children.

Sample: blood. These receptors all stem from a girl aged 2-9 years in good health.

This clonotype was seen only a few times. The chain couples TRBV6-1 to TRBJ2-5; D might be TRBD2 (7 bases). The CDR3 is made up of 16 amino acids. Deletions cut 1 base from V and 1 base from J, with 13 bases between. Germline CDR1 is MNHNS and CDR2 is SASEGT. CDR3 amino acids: CASSEGRGATQETQYF. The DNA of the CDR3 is TGTGCCAGCAGTGAAGGTCGGGGGGCCACCCAAGAGACCCAGTACTTC.

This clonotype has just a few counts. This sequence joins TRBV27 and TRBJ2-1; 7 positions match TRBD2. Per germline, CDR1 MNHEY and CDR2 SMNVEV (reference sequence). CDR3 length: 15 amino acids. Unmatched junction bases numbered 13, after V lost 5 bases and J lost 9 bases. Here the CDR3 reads CASSTTTSQRGEQFF. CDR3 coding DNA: TGTGCCAGCAGTACGACGACTAGCCAGAGGGGTGAGCAGTTCTTC.

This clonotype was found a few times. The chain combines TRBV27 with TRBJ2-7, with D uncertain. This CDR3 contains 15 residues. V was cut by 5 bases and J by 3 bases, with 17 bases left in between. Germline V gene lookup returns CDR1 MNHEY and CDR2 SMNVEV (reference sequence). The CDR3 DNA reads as TGTGCCAGCAGTCCGCATCAACCGGCGGACTACGAGCAGTACTTC. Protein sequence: CASSPHQPADYEQYF.

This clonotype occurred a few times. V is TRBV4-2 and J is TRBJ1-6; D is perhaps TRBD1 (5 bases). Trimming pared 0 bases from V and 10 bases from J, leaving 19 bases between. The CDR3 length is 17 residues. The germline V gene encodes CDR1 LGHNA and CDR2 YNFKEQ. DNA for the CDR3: TGTGCCAGCAGCCAAGAAGGGGAGCTAGGGGTCGCATCACCCCTCCACTTT. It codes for CASSQEGELGVASPLHF.

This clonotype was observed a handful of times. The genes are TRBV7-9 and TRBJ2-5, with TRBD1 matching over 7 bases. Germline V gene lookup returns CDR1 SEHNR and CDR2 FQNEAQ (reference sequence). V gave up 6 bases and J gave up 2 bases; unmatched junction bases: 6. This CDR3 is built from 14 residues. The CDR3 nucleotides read TGTGCCAGCAGACGAGGGACAGATCAAGAGACCCAGTACTTC. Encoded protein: CASRRGTDQETQYF.

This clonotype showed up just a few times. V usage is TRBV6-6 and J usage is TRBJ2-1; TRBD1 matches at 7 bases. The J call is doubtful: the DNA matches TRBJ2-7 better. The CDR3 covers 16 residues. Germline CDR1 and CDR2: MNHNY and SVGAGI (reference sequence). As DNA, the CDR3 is TGTGCCAGCAGCTTTACTAGAGGGACAGCTTCCTACGAGCAGTACTTC. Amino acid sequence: CASSFTRGTASYEQYF.

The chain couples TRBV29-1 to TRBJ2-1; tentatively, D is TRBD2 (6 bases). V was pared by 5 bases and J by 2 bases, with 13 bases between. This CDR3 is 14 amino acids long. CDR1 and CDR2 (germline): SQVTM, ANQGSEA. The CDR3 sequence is CSVSGGEAYNEQFF. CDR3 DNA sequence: TGCAGCGTTTCGGGCGGGGAGGCCTACAATGAGCAGTTCTTC.

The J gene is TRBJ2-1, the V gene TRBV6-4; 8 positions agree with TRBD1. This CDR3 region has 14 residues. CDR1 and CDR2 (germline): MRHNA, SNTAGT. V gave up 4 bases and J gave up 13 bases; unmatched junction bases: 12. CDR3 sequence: CASSGWTGFDIQFF. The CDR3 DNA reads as TGTGCCAGCAGTGGCTGGACAGGGTTTGACATTCAGTTCTTC.

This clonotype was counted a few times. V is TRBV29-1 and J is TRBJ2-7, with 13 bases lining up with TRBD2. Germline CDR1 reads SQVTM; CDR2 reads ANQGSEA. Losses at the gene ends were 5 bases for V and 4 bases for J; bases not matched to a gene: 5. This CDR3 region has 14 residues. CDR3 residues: CSVLTSGRRYEQYF. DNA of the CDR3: TGCAGCGTTTTGACTAGCGGGAGGCGATACGAGCAGTACTTC.

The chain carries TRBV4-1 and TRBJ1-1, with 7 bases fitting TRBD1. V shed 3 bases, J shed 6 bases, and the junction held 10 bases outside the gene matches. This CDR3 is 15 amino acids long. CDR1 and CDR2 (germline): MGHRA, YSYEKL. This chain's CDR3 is CASSQVEIGGPEAFF. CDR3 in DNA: TGCGCCAGCAGCCAGGTGGAGATAGGGGGCCCTGAAGCTTTCTTT.

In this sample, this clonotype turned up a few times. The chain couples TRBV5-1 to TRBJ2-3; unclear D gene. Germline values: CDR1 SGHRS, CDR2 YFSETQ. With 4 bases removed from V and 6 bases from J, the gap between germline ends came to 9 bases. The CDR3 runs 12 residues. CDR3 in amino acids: CASSLKEDTQYF. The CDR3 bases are TGCGCCAGCAGCCTGAAGGAGGATACGCAGTATTTT.

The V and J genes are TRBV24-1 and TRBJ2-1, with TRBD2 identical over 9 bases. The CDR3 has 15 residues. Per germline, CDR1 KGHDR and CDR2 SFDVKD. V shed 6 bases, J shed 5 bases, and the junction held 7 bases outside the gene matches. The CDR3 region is CATSRRGRANNEQFF. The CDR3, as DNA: TGTGCCACCAGTCGCCGCGGGAGGGCCAACAATGAGCAGTTCTTC.

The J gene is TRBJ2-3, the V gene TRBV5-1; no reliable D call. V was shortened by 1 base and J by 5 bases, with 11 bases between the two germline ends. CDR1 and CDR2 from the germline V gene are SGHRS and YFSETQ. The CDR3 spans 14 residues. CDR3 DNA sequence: TGCGCCAGCAGCTTGCCACATGGAGAAGATACGCAGTATTTT. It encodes CASSLPHGEDTQYF.

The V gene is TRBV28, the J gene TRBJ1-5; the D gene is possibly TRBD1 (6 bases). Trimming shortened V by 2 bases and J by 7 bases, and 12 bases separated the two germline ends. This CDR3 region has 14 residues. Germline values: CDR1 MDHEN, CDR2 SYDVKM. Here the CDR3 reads CASSLLSGVQPQHF. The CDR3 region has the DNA TGTGCCAGCAGTTTACTTTCAGGGGTACAGCCCCAGCATTTT.